The TCR beta chain under discussion was sequenced for a study of OX40 agonist ivuxolimab in advanced cancers. The study in broad terms: Ivuxolimab was a fully human IgG2 agonistic monoclonal antibody targeting the costimulatory receptor OX40 (CD134). Of the roughly 54 dose-escalation patients, hepatocellular carcinoma was present in about 20, melanoma in roughly 15, renal cell carcinoma in 9 and head and neck cancer in 9. Three dose-escalation patients achieved partial responses, one with hepatocellular carcinoma and two with cutaneous melanoma. Intravenous ivuxolimab was administered to patients every 2 weeks at six dose levels: 0.01, 0.1, 0.3, 1.5, 3 and 10 mg/kg. In the dose-escalation cohort, 82.7% of patients were male, and the mean age was around 60 years, with a range of roughly 23 to 85. The point of sequencing TCRbeta in the periphery was to test whether ivuxolimab changed TCR sequence diversity and drove clonal T-cell expansion. The monotherapy dose-escalation portion (N of about 50 patients) of the phase I ivuxolimab trial is reported in the paper. Prior anti-PD-1, anti-PD-L1 or anti-CTLA-4 therapy was permitted, and checkpoint inhibitors had been received by approximately 39% of dose-escalation patients.

The trial excluded patients who had a history of autoimmune disease or were on systemic immunosuppression. Peripheral blood for TCR sequencing was collected from all dose cohorts at baseline, on cycle 4 day 1, and on cycle 7 day 1. Samples came from an open-label, multicenter, first-in-human phase I dose-escalation trial of ivuxolimab. Adults with locally advanced or metastatic head and neck squamous cell, hepatocellular, melanoma or renal cell carcinoma were enrolled in the trial. Before TCR sequencing, CD4+ T cells and CD8+ T cells were sorted from peripheral blood as separate populations. To sequence the TCRbeta CDR3 region, genomic DNA was isolated from the sorted cells. TCRbeta CDR3 regions were sequenced using the immunoSEQ Assay. The table was pulled from immuneACCESS by TCRdb, which kept in-frame rearrangements only. Such tables lose some clones; where checked, under half of the loss comes from unresolved V genes, and the rest has no known cause. This sample lists around 58,000 clones; approximately 89% were detected once. 5% to 5.5% of the sample lies in the top ten.

A remark on this clone: Its antigen is still unknown. It has no much larger one-base neighbor in the sample; base qualities were not kept.

General findings and caveats noted by the study authors: Low levels of normalized T-cell clonal expansion were also seen in some nonresponding patients. Antigen specificity was not determined for the clonally expanded peripheral T cells. Partial responders in the 0.1-3.0 mg/kg groups had among the lowest normalized peripheral clonal expansion, especially among CD8+ T cells. After ivuxolimab, expanded clones were on average more numerous among CD8+ T cells than among CD4+ T cells. At doses of 0.1 to 3.0 mg/kg, clonal expansion of both CD4+ and CD8+ blood T cells was observed from baseline to week 6.

The CDR3 contains 11 residues, cysteine and phenylalanine counted. Kept here is only the CDR3 DNA, which spans 33 bases and is read in frame from base 1. According to the germline V gene, CDR1 reads MNHEY and CDR2 reads SVGAGI. V was cut back by 2 bases and J by 4 bases, leaving a gap of 2 bases between them. The origin of this receptor is an adult with an advanced solid tumor such as melanoma, head and neck, liver or kidney cancer. The sample here was CD4+ or CD8+ T cells sorted from blood, taken in a trial of the OX40 agonist ivuxolimab. The chain is made from TRBV6-5 and TRBJ1-1; the D gene lacks a confident call. Here is the DNA: TGTGCCAGCAGTTACCTCACTGAAGCTTTCTTT. Translated, it gives CASSYLTEAFF.